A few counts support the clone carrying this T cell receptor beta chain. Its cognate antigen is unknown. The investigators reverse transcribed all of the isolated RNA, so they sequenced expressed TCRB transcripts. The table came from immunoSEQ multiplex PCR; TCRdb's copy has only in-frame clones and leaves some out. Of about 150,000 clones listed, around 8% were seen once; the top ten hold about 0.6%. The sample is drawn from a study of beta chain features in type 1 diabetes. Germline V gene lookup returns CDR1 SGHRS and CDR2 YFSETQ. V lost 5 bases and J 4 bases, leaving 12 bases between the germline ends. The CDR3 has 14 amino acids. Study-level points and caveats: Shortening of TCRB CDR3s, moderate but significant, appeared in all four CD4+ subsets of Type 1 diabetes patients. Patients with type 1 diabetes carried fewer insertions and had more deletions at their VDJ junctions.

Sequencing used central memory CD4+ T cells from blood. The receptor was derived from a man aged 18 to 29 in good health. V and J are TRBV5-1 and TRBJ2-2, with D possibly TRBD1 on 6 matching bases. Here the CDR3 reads CASRRQDLTGELFF. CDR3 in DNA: TGCGCCAGCAGGAGACAGGACCTCACCGGGGAGCTGTTTTTT. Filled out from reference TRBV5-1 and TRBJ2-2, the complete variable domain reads KAGVTQTPRYLIKTRGQQVTLSCSPISGHRSVSWYQQTPGQGLQFLFEYFSETQRNKGNFPGRFSGRQFSNSRSEMNVSTLELGDSALYLCASRRQDLTGELFFGEGSRLTVL.